The 32 T cell receptor beta chains reported below all come from one sample, sequenced in a study of cytomegalovirus exposure and HLA in healthy donors. 60 Vbeta and 13 Jbeta primers were used in PCR. TCRdb keeps only in-frame clones here, not all; method: immunoSEQ multiplex PCR. The sample comprises approximately 90,000 clones, 76% of which are singletons, and just over 1.4% rests with the top ten. The sample taken for sequencing was PBMCs. The origin of the receptors is a male donor in good health and CMV-seronegative.

V usage is TRBV4-3 and J usage is TRBJ2-4; TRBD2 matches 12 bases. The CDR3 loop spans 19 amino acids. Germline CDR1 is LGHNA and CDR2 is YSLEER. V shed 2 bases, J shed 0 bases, and the junction held 8 bases outside the gene matches. The CDR3 loop is CASSQRNLAGGRAKNIQYF. The CDR3 coding sequence is TGCGCCAGCAGCCAACGCAACCTAGCGGGGGGGCGAGCCAAAAACATTCAGTACTTC.

This clone came up a few times. The rearrangement uses TRBV5-1 and TRBJ1-4, with 11 bases identical to TRBD1. V was pared by 2 bases and J by 8 bases, with 5 bases of the junction left unmatched. The CDR3 runs to 15 residues. Germline CDR1 and CDR2: SGHRS and YFSETQ. This CDR3 reads CASSFNGQGAEKLFF. The CDR3 DNA sequence: TGCGCCAGCAGCTTTAACGGACAGGGGGCCGAAAAACTGTTTTTT.

This rearrangement joins TRBV6-6 to TRBJ2-7; TRBD1 aligns across 7 bases. V shed 2 bases and J 3 bases; nucleotides not matched to a gene: 7. The CDR3 contains 15 residues. The germline V gene has CDR1 MNHNY and CDR2 SVGAGI (reference sequence). CDR3 coding DNA: TGTGCCAGCAGTTACGACAGGGCAAATATCTACGAGCAGTACTTC. Translation: CASSYDRANIYEQYF.

This chain connects TRBV6-5 to TRBJ1-5, with TRBD1 matching 8 bases. The CDR3 contains 16 residues. The V gene end was trimmed by 2 bases and the J gene end by 9 bases; junction bases not matched to a gene: 12. Germline CDR1 and CDR2: MNHEY and SVGAGI. CDR3 residues: CASSYSGAGGRMPQHF. In nucleotides, the CDR3 is TGTGCCAGCAGTTACAGTGGGGCAGGGGGCAGGATGCCCCAGCATTTT.

The chain recombines TRBV7-2 with TRBJ2-3, with 14 nucleotides matching TRBD2. The V segment lost 5 bases and the J segment 5 bases; nucleotides outside the gene matches: 6. CDR1 and CDR2 from the germline V gene are SGHTA and FQGNSA. CDR3 length: 16 residues. CDR3 coding DNA: TGTGCCAGCAGCATGGGACTAGCGGGGGTGGTAGATACGCAGTATTTT. It codes for CASSMGLAGVVDTQYF.

This chain connects TRBV27 to TRBJ1-5, with D possibly TRBD1 on 5 matching bases. From germline, CDR1 is MNHEY and CDR2 SMNVEV (reference sequence). The CDR3 sequence is 14 residues long. The ends were cut back, 3 bases at V and 1 base at J, with 7 bases in the middle. The CDR3 nucleotides read TGTGCCAGCAGTTTCCGGGGGAGCAATCAGCCCCAGCATTTT. Translating it yields CASSFRGSNQPQHF.

The V and J genes are TRBV19 and TRBJ2-5; 9 nucleotides align to TRBD1. V lost 7 bases, J lost 7 bases, and 13 bases stayed unmatched. Germline V gene sequence: CDR1 LNHDA, CDR2 SQIVND (reference sequence). The CDR3 is 15 amino acids. CDR3 sequence (DNA): TGTGCCAGTACCTCCGGGACAGGGTTATATCGGACCCAGTACTTC. This codes for CASTSGTGLYRTQYF.

V and J are TRBV7-3 and TRBJ2-3, with a tentative D call TRBD1 (5 bases). Trimming took 0 bases from V and 6 from J, leaving 13 bases between them. CDR3 length: 15 amino acids. CDR1 is SGHTA, CDR2 FQGTGA, per germline. CDR3 protein: CASSLTGDALDTQYF. The CDR3, as DNA: TGTGCCAGCAGCTTAACAGGGGATGCGCTTGATACGCAGTATTTT.

The gene calls are TRBV9 and TRBJ2-5; D not certain. This CDR3 contains 14 residues. The V end was cut by 0 bases, the J end by 3 bases, with 9 bases between. Per germline, CDR1 SGDLS and CDR2 YYNGEE. The CDR3 nucleotides are TGTGCCAGCAGCGTAGCCTACGAGAAAGAGACCCAGTACTTC. Amino acid sequence: CASSVAYEKETQYF.

This CDR3 is CASSLDRAHGYTF. Here the CDR3 DNA reads TGCGCCAGCAGCTTAGACAGGGCCCATGGCTACACCTTC. The rearrangement links TRBV5-1 to TRBJ1-2, with 7 nucleotides matching TRBD1. The length of the CDR3 is 13 residues. J was trimmed by 6 bases and V by 2 bases; bases with no gene match: 4. Germline-derived CDR1 and CDR2 are SGHRS and YFSETQ.

In its sample, this clone is medium-sized (0.01 to 0.1%). The CDR3 reads CASGMGQEQYF. In DNA, the CDR3 is TGTGCCAGCGGCATGGGACAGGAGCAGTACTTC. The J gene is TRBJ2-7, the V gene TRBV6-5; 7 nucleotides align to TRBD1. The CDR3 contains 11 residues. The germline V gene has CDR1 MNHEY and CDR2 SVGAGI. After removal of 8 bases from V and 7 bases from J, the junction contained 5 bases not matched to a gene.

Concerning this clone itself: The junction departs from the called germline gene at one end, perhaps through a read error. This chain links TRBV5-4 with TRBJ2-2; D gene uncertain. The V gene's germline CDR1 is SGHNT and CDR2 YYREEE (reference sequence). The CDR3 is made up of 13 amino acids. CDR3 in amino acids: CASSLATTEELFF. The CDR3 DNA is TGTGCCAGCAGCTTGGCCACTACCGAGGAGCTGTTTTTT.

V usage is TRBV28 and J usage is TRBJ1-2, with D possibly being TRBD1 (6 bases). V lost 5 bases, J lost 4 bases, and 11 bases lay in between. Germline V gene sequence: CDR1 MDHEN, CDR2 SYDVKM. This CDR3 has 13 residues. The DNA of the CDR3 is TGTGCCAGCAGTGGGGGCGAGGGCTATGGCTACACCTTC. As protein: CASSGGEGYGYTF.

The chain joins TRBV6-5 to TRBJ1-4; 8 nucleotides align to TRBD1. The germline V gene encodes CDR1 MNHEY and CDR2 SVGAGI. V lost 5 bases to trimming and J lost 7 bases; unmatched junction nucleotides: 6. The CDR3 is made up of 14 amino acids. The CDR3 nucleotides are TGTGCCAGCAGTCACACTGGGACAGGTGAAAAACTGTTTTTT. It translates to CASSHTGTGEKLFF.

The V gene is TRBV9, the J gene TRBJ2-2; 10 nucleotides align to TRBD2. From germline, CDR1 is SGDLS and CDR2 YYNGEE. V was clipped by 2 bases and J by 1 base; unmatched bases: 5. This CDR3 spans 17 amino acids. The CDR3 DNA reads TGTGCCAGCAGCGTGCGGACTAGCGGAAAGAACACCGGGGAGCTGTTTTTT. This codes for CASSVRTSGKNTGELFF.

This chain links TRBV5-6 with TRBJ1-5, with D possibly TRBD1 on 6 matching bases. The CDR3 totals 14 residues. In germline, CDR1 is SGHDT, CDR2 YYEEEE. With 1 base removed from V and 5 bases from J, the gap between germline ends came to 10 bases. CDR3 DNA: TGTGCCAGCAGCTTGCCGGGGGGCGATCAGCCCCAGCATTTT. Protein product: CASSLPGGDQPQHF.

This clone has only a few counts. The chain is built from TRBV5-1 and TRBJ2-5; no firm D call. The end of the DNA is better explained by TRBJ2-7, so the J call may be wrong. The CDR3 loop spans 13 amino acids. Looked up from germline, CDR1 is SGHRS and CDR2 is YFSETQ. The CDR3 coding sequence is TGCGCCAGCAGCTTGGACCCCGTCTACGAGCAGTACTTC. It specifies CASSLDPVYEQYF.

J is TRBJ1-2 and V is TRBV28; D is perhaps TRBD1 (6 bases). The CDR3 spans 15 residues. Deletions cut 3 bases from V and 8 bases from J, with 19 bases between. The germline CDR1 and CDR2 sequences are MDHEN and SYDVKM. CDR3 in amino acids: CASSFPGASWGGYTF. The CDR3 region has the DNA TGTGCCAGCAGTTTTCCAGGGGCAAGTTGGGGAGGCTACACCTTC.

The chain uses TRBV6-5 and TRBJ1-1; D is unresolved. Germline V gene data show CDR1 as MNHEY and CDR2 as SVGAGI. The CDR3 has 12 residues. The ends were cut back, 6 bases at V and 7 bases at J, with 12 bases in the middle. DNA for the CDR3: TGTGCCAGCAGACCTCCCCACGGTGAAGCTTTCTTT. It yields the protein CASRPPHGEAFF.

The chain links TRBV28 to TRBJ1-6; D may be TRBD1 (5 bases). The germline V gene has CDR1 MDHEN and CDR2 SYDVKM. The length of the CDR3 is 17 residues. V dropped 3 bases and J dropped 0 bases, with 12 bases sitting between them. The CDR3 DNA reads TGTGCCAGCAGTTTCGACAGCCAGAGCTCCTATAATTCACCCCTCCACTTT. This encodes CASSFDSQSSYNSPLHF.

In its sample, this clone was seen a few times. CDR3 sequence: CASTRRDRGHDEQFF. The CDR3 DNA follows: TGTGCCAGTACCCGGCGGGACAGGGGGCACGATGAGCAGTTCTTC. V usage is TRBV19 and J usage is TRBJ2-1; 12 nucleotides match TRBD1. After removal of 7 bases from V and 8 bases from J, the junction contained 9 bases not matched to a gene. The CDR3 runs 15 residues. CDR1 and CDR2 (germline): LNHDA, SQIVND (reference sequence).

The chain joins TRBV10-3 to TRBJ2-7, with a tentative D call TRBD1 (6 bases). V lost 4 bases and J lost 0, with 22 bases in between. In germline, CDR1 is ENHRY, CDR2 SYGVKD. This CDR3 has 18 amino acids. CDR3 sequence reads: CAISAEDRIIGVSYEQYF. For the CDR3, the DNA is TGTGCCATCAGTGCGGAAGACAGGATCATAGGTGTCTCCTACGAGCAGTACTTC.

The chain employs TRBV10-1 and TRBJ2-1, with TRBD2 identical over 10 bases. The CDR3 has 15 residues. The ends lost 5 bases at V and 0 bases at J; junction bases unmatched: 1. Germline values: CDR1 WNHNN, CDR2 SYGVQD (reference sequence). CDR3 nucleotide sequence: TGCGCCAGCAGTAGGACTAGCGGCTCCTACAATGAGCAGTTCTTC. Translation gives CASSRTSGSYNEQFF.

CDR3 DNA: TGTGCCAGCAGTTACTCGCATGCACAGGGGGCTGGGGAGCTGTTTTTT. This gives the protein CASSYSHAQGAGELFF. J is TRBJ2-2 and V is TRBV6-5; 9 nucleotides align to TRBD1. The length of the CDR3 is 16 residues. Germline V CDR1 and CDR2: MNHEY, SVGAGI. After removal of 0 bases from V and 8 bases from J, the junction contained 7 bases not matched to a gene.

The chain joins TRBV7-9 to TRBJ1-2; 8 bases are shared with TRBD1. The ends lost 4 bases at V and 4 bases at J; junction bases unmatched: 5. The CDR3 consists of 14 residues. The germline gives CDR1 SEHNR, CDR2 FQNEAQ (reference sequence). CDR3 residues: CASSSDRGFYGYTF. CDR3 bases: TGTGCCAGCAGCTCCGACAGGGGCTTCTATGGCTACACCTTC.

CDR3 DNA: TGCGCCAGCAGCTTCAGAGCGACAGGAACGAACACTGAAGCTTTCTTT. It specifies CASSFRATGTNTEAFF. The rearrangement uses TRBV5-1 and TRBJ1-1; D might be TRBD1 (6 bases). Per germline, CDR1 SGHRS and CDR2 YFSETQ. V shed 2 bases and J shed 1 base, with 15 bases lying between them. CDR3 length: 16 residues.

The V call is TRBV6-5, the J call TRBJ1-5; 7 bases align to TRBD1. Germline-derived CDR1 and CDR2 are MNHEY and SVGAGI. The CDR3 sequence is 15 residues long. J gave up 9 bases and V 3 bases, and 11 bases lay outside the gene matches. The CDR3 nucleotides are TGTGCCAGCAGTTATATGGGGACAGACAAGACGCCCCAGCATTTT. Translating gives CASSYMGTDKTPQHF.

This clone has only a few counts. The chain recombines TRBV28 with TRBJ1-2; possible D gene TRBD1, 5 bases. The CDR3 length is 14 residues. Germline V gene sequence: CDR1 MDHEN, CDR2 SYDVKM. Trimming took off 6 bases at V and 0 bases at J, with 11 bases between the two ends. The CDR3 sequence is CASRYGRANYGYTF. Here the CDR3 DNA reads TGTGCCAGCAGGTACGGCAGGGCTAACTATGGCTACACCTTC.

This clone appeared a single time. An end of the junction does not agree with germline; a read error may underlie this. The genes are TRBV28 and TRBJ2-6, with a possible D match to TRBD1 (5 bases). There are 16 residues in the CDR3. Germline V gene sequence: CDR1 MDHEN, CDR2 SYDVKM. The CDR3 DNA follows: TGTGCCAGCAGTGGGCGTCGGGTCTCTGGGGCCAACGGCCTGACTTTC. Its protein is CASSGRRVSGANGLTF.

This rearrangement joins TRBV6-1 to TRBJ1-1; D not certain. Trimming removed 6 bases from V and 14 bases from J, with 16 bases in between. There are 11 residues in the CDR3. The germline V gene has CDR1 MNHNS and CDR2 SASEGT. The CDR3 DNA reads TGTGCCAGCAGGGTGGAGGGAGTACGGTTCTTT. It codes for CASRVEGVRFF.

The V gene is TRBV30, the J gene TRBJ2-3; the match to TRBD1 covers 8 bases. Unmatched junction bases numbered 7, after V lost 2 bases and J lost 3 bases. Germline values: CDR1 GTSNPN, CDR2 SVGIG (reference sequence). This CDR3 region has 15 residues. CDR3 in amino acids: CAWSYQGARTDTQYF. The CDR3 DNA reads TGTGCCTGGAGTTACCAGGGGGCGCGAACAGATACGCAGTATTTT. Filled out from reference TRBV30 and TRBJ2-3, the complete variable domain reads SQTIHQWPATLVQPVGSPLSLECTVEGTSNPNLYWYRQAAGRGLQLLFYSVGIGQISSEVPQNLSASRPQDRQFILSSKKLLLSDSGFYLCAWSYQGARTDTQYFGPGTRLTVL.

This clone was seen only a few times. The CDR3 loop is CASSLQGQNTEAFF. CDR3 nucleotide sequence: TGTGCCAGCAGCTTACAGGGTCAGAACACTGAAGCTTTCTTT. The chain combines TRBV11-2 with TRBJ1-1; a possible D gene is TRBD1 (5 bases). The germline V gene has CDR1 SGHAT and CDR2 FQNNGV. The V end was cut by 2 bases, the J end by 1 base, with 8 bases between. The CDR3 loop spans 14 amino acids.